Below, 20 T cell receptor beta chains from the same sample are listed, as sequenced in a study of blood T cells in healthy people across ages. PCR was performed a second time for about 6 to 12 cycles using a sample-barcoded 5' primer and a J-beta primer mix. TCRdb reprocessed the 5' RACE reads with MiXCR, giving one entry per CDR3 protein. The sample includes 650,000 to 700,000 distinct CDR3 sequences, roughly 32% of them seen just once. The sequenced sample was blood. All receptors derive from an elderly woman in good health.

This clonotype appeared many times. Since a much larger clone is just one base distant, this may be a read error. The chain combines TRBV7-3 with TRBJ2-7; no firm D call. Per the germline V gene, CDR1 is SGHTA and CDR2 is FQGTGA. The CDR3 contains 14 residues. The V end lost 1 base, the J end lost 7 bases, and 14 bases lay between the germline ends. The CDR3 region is CASSLNPTSDEQYF. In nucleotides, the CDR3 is TGTGCCAGCAGCTTAAACCCCACCTCGGATGAGCAGTACTTC.

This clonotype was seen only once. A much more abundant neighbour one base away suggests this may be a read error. The CDR3 DNA reads TGTGCCACCAGCAGAAACAGGCAGCTTGACTATGGCTACACCTTC. Encoded protein: CATSRNRQLDYGYTF. V is TRBV15 and J is TRBJ1-2; D might be TRBD1 (5 bases). The CDR3 is made up of 15 amino acids. V was shortened by 2 bases and J by 3 bases, with 13 bases between the two germline ends. Per germline, CDR1 LNHNV and CDR2 YYDKDF (reference sequence).

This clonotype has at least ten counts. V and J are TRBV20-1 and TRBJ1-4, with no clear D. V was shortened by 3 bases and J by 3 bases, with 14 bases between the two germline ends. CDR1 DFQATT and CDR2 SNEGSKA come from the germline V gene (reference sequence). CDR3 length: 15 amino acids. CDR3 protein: CSASGSANSNEKLFF. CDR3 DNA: TGCAGTGCTAGTGGGTCAGCGAACTCTAATGAAAAACTGTTTTTT.

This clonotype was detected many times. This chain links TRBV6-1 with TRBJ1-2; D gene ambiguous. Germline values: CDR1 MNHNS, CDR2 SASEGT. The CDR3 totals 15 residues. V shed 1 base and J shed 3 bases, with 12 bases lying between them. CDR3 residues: CASSEGRVRDYGYTF. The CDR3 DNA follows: TGTGCCAGCAGTGAAGGGAGGGTCCGAGACTATGGCTACACCTTC.

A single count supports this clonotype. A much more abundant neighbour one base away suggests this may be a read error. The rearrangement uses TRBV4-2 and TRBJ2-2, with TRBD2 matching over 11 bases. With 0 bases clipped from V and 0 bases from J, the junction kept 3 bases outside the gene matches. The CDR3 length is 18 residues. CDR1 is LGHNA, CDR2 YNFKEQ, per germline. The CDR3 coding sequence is TGTGCCAGCAGCCAAGAACTAGCGGGGGTTACGAACACCGGGGAGCTGTTTTTT. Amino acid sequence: CASSQELAGVTNTGELFF.

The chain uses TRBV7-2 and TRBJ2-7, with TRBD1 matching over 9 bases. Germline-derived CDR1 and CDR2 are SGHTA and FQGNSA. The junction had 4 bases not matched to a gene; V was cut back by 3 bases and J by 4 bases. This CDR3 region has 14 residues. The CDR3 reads CASSFPGTGYEQYF. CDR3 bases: TGTGCCAGCAGCTTCCCCGGGACAGGGTACGAGCAGTACTTC.

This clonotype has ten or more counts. CDR3 sequence reads: CASSLAGTGLSYEQYF. CDR3 sequence (DNA): TGCGCCAGCAGCTTGGCCGGGACAGGATTATCCTACGAGCAGTACTTC. The V and J genes are TRBV5-1 and TRBJ2-7, with 8 bases aligning to TRBD1. J gave up 1 base and V 0 bases, and 6 bases lay outside the gene matches. Germline CDR1 reads SGHRS; CDR2 reads YFSETQ. CDR3 length: 16 residues.

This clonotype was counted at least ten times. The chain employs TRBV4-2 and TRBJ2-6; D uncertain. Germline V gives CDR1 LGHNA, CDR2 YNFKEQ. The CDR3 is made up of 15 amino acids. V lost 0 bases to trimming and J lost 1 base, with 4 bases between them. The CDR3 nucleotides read TGTGCCAGCAGCCAAGATCGTTCTGGGGCCAACGTCCTGACTTTC. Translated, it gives CASSQDRSGANVLTF.

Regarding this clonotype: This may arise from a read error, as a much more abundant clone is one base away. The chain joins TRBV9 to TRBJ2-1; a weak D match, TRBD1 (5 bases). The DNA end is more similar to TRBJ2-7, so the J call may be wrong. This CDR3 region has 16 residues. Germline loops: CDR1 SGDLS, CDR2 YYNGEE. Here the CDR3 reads CASSVAAGITYNEQYF. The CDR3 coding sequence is TGTGCCAGCAGCGTAGCGGCAGGGATAACCTACAATGAGCAGTACTTC.

In DNA, the CDR3 is TGTGCCAGCAGCCAAGGGGATAGCGAAGAGACCCAGTACTTC. Residues: CASSQGDSEETQYF. The chain recombines TRBV3-1 with TRBJ2-5; TRBD2 might be the D (5 bases). The CDR3 sequence is 14 residues long. Per germline, CDR1 LGHDT and CDR2 YNNKEL (reference sequence). Trimming shortened V by 1 base and J by 3 bases, and 9 bases separated the two germline ends.

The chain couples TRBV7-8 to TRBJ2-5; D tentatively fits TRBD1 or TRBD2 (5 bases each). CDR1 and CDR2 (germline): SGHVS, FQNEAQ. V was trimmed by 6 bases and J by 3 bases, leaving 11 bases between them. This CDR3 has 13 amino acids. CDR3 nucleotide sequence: TGTGCCAGCAGTAAGGGACCGAAAGAGACCCAGTACTTC. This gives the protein CASSKGPKETQYF. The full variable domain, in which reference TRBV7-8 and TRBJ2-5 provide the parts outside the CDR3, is GAGVSQSPRYKVAKRGQDVALRCDPISGHVSLFWYQQALGQGPEFLTYFQNEAQLDKSGLPSDRFFAERPEGSVSTLKIQRTQQEDSAVYLCASSKGPKETQYFGPGTRLLVL.

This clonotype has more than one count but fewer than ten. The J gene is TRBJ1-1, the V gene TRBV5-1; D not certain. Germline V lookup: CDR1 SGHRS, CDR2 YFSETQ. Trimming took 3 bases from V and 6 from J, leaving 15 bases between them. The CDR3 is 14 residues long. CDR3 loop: CASSSVRPGSEAFF. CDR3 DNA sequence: TGCGCCAGCAGCTCGGTTCGTCCTGGATCTGAAGCTTTCTTT.

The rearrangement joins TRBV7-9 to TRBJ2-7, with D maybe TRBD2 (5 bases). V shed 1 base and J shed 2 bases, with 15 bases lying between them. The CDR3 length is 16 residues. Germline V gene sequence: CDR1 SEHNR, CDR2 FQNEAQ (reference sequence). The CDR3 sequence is CASSLVRPEAAYEQYF. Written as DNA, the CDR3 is TGTGCCAGCAGCTTAGTCCGGCCGGAGGCCGCCTACGAGCAGTACTTC.

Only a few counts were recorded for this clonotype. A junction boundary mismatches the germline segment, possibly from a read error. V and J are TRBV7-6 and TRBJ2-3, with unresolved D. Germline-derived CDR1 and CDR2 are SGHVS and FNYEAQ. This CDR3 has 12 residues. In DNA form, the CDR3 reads TGTGCCATCAGCTTAGATCCAGATACGCAGTATTTT. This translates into CAISLDPDTQYF.

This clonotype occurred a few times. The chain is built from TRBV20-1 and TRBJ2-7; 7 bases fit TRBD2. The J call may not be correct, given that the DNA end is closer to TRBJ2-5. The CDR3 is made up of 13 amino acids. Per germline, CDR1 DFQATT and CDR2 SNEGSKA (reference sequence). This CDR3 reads CSAPTSWEETQYF. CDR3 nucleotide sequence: TGCAGTGCACCGACTAGCTGGGAAGAGACCCAGTACTTC.

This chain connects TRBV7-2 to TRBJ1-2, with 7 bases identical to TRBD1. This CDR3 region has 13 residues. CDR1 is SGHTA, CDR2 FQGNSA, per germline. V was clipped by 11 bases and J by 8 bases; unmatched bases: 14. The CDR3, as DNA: TGTGCCGGCGTCAAAGAGACAGGGTCGGGCTACACCTTC. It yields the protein CAGVKETGSGYTF. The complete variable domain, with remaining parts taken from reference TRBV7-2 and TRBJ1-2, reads GAGVSQSPSNKVTEKGKDVELRCDPISGHTALYWYRQSLGQGLEFLIYFQGNSAPDKSGLPSDRFSAERTGGSVSTLTIQRTQQEDSAVYLCAGVKETGSGYTFGSGTRLTVV.

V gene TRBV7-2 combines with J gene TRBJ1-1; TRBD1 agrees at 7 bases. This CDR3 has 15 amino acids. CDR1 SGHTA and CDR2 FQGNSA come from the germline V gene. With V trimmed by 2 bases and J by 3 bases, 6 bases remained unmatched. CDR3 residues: CASSLFRTGDTEAFF. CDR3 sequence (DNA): TGTGCCAGCAGCTTATTTAGGACAGGAGACACTGAAGCTTTCTTT.

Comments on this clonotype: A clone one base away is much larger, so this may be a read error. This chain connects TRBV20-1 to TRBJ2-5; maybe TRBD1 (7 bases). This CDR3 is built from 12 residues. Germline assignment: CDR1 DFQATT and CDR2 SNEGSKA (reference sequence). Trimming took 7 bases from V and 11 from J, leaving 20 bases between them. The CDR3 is CSEEGADDEQYF. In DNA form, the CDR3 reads TGCAGTGAGGAGGGGGCAGACGATGAGCAGTACTTC.

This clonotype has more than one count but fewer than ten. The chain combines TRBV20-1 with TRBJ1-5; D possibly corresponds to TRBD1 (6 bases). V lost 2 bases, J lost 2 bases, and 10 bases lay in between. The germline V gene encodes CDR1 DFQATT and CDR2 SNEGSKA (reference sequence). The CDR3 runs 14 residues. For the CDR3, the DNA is TGCAGTGCTAGACCCGGGGGCGGCAATCAGCCCCAGCATTTT. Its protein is CSARPGGGNQPQHF.

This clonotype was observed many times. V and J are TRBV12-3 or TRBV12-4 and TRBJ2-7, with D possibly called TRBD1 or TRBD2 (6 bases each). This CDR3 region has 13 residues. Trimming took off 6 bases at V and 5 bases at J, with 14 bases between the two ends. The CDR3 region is CASRLTGAHEQYF. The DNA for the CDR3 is TGTGCCAGCAGGTTGACGGGGGCCCACGAGCAGTACTTC.